This entry describes one TCR beta chain. The data were taken from a study of T cell changes during pregnancy in multiple sclerosis. V was clipped by 8 bases and J by 7 bases; unmatched bases: 3. Germline V CDR1 and CDR2: DFQATT, SNEGSKA (reference sequence). The CDR3 consists of 10 residues. Sequenced by immunoSEQ multiplex PCR; TCRdb stores in-frame clones only, minus some. Of approximately 30,000 clones listed, 90% are singletons. The chain is built from TRBV20-1 and TRBJ1-2, with TRBD1 identical over 8 bases. The origin of this receptor is a female donor with multiple sclerosis, enrolled in a pregnancy study. Material: CD8+ T cells from peripheral blood mononuclear cells, obtained before pregnancy. The CDR3 DNA is TGCAGTCCCCAGGGGGCTGGCTACACCTTC. Residues: CSPQGAGYTF.